The rows below give T cell receptor beta chains drawn from one sample of a study of blood T cell repertoires in COVID-19. Here immunoSEQ multiplex PCR was the method, and the copy in TCRdb shows in-frame clones only, minus some. This sample has about 63,000 clones; less than 80% occur once, and the top ten carry approximately 30%. The sample comprised peripheral blood. Every receptor here comes from a human donor in a cohort sampled during active COVID-19. The conserved cysteine and the conserved F or W are not part of the CDR3 here. Each record gives: J gene, V gene, CDR3 protein.

>TRBJ2-7|TRBV7-2
ASSGSSGSSYEQY
>TRBJ2-7|TRBV11-3
ASSLDSGNPYEQY
>TRBJ1-1|TRBV5-6
ASSYRTKGKRGTEAF
>TRBJ2-7|TRBV5-1
ASSFSATSYEQY
>TRBJ2-1|TRBV6-5
ASSTGTANNEQF
>TRBJ2-3|TRBV5-1
ASSFTGTSETDTQY
>TRBJ2-1|TRBV4-3
ASSQDYWTGLRSYNEQF
>TRBJ2-7|TRBV7-2
ASSREGASGIEQY
>TRBJ2-1|TRBV5-1
ASSFRGGRSNNEQF
>TRBJ2-2|TRBV11-3
ASSPGTSVNTGELF
>TRBJ2-1|TRBV24-1
ATSDWDNYNEQF
>TRBJ2-3|TRBV3-1/TRBV3-2
ASSPTRTSTDTQY
>TRBJ1-6|TRBV5-4
ASSARGAINSPLH
>TRBJ2-2|TRBV7-2
ASSPTSGTGELF
>TRBJ2-2|TRBV9
ASSPLTGQVTGELF
>TRBJ1-1|TRBV7-2
ASSFSGGVSEAF
>TRBJ2-1|TRBV27
ASSLLAVSYNEQF
>TRBJ2-2|TRBV4-1
ASSGAQGATGELF
>TRBJ2-7|TRBV19
ASSIDHAGGVREQY
>TRBJ2-1|TRBV19
ASSELADLRLYNEQF
>TRBJ2-7|TRBV18
ASSPGGGREQY
>TRBJ2-1|TRBV5-1
ASSPGPDYNEQF
>TRBJ1-5|TRBV11-2
ASGTGENQPQH
>TRBJ2-5|TRBV27
ASSPTGVTKTQY
>TRBJ1-1|TRBV28
ASSVLQGRTEAF
>TRBJ1-2|TRBV6-5
ASSYGSRGAVGYT
>TRBJ2-1|TRBV7-3
ASSRGLAGGLVEQF
>TRBJ1-1|TRBV6-5
ASSLSRNTEAF
>TRBJ2-1|TRBV24-1
ATSDRSGTSLNEQF
>TRBJ2-3|TRBV7-2
ASSLAAGRSDTQY
>TRBJ1-2|TRBV12-3/TRBV12-4
ASSRQGGHGYT
>TRBJ2-6|TRBV11-2
ASSPGGTGANVLT
>TRBJ1-5|TRBV7-9
ASSLAGGNQPQH
>TRBJ2-6|TRBV9
ASSVALGARFGGANVLT
>TRBJ1-6|TRBV5-5
ASSPVLDRGSDGNSPLH
>TRBJ1-1|TRBV5-1
ASSFSGGTEAF
>TRBJ1-4|TRBV30
AWRGKGQPNEKLF
>TRBJ2-7|TRBV7-2
ASSLARTTGEQY
>TRBJ2-5|TRBV11-3
ASSLDPDSETQY
>TRBJ1-4|TRBV19
ASRLGRASWEKLF
>TRBJ2-1|TRBV4-3
ASSLAGGSWVQF
>TRBJ2-3|TRBV28
ASSSNDQDTDTQY
>TRBJ2-1|TRBV28
ASRHGGSYNEQF
>TRBJ1-1|TRBV11-2
ASTAPPSGPLNTEAF
>TRBJ2-7|TRBV7-9
ASSFTRYEQY
>TRBJ2-1|TRBV6-2/TRBV6-3
ASSYGLAGIYNEQF
>TRBJ2-1|TRBV7-3
ASSLTVTSGLSSYNEQF
>TRBJ2-1|TRBV3-1/TRBV3-2
ASSQETSGTNNEQF
>TRBJ1-5|TRBV19
ASSPSRQGGNQPQH
>TRBJ1-2|TRBV6-5
ASRQPGGSYGYT
>TRBJ2-7|TRBV3-1/TRBV3-2
ASSQAPGLAGVEQY
>TRBJ2-1|TRBV9
ASSYTGTVTNEQF
>TRBJ2-7|TRBV18
ASSPQLDGEQY
>TRBJ2-7|TRBV28
ASTLNWGGSYEQY
>TRBJ2-1|TRBV5-1
ASSSGTGINEQF